This TCR beta chain was found in a study of T cells after yellow fever vaccination. Findings of the study overall: The study re-detected most primary-vaccination clones after the booster (around 96% CD4, 88% CD8).

Production of TCR cDNA was by 5'RACE template switching, which also added a universal primer site and UMIs. TCRdb itself ran the 5' RACE reads through MiXCR, one entry per CDR3 protein. This table holds more than 300,000 distinct CDR3 sequences, 9.5% to 12% found once. The CDR3 totals 17 residues. V lost 6 bases to trimming and J lost 3 bases; unmatched junction nucleotides: 17. In its sample, this clonotype was seen many times. Its antigen is currently unknown. Source: CD4+ T cells sorted from PBMCs, taken 45 days after the yellow fever booster vaccination. The sequence came from a man between 18 and 35 years old who received the YFV17D yellow fever vaccine. The gene calls are TRBV12-3 or TRBV12-4 and TRBJ2-7, with TRBD1 identical over 7 bases. For the CDR3, the DNA is TGTGCCAGCAGGCCTAACCGACAGGGTGTAGGGGACTACGAGCAGTACTTC. Protein sequence: CASRPNRQGVGDYEQYF.